A single sample is the source of the 27 T cell receptor beta chains below, sequenced in a study of T cells after yellow fever vaccination. From the 5' RACE reads, TCRdb called clonotypes with MiXCR, one entry per CDR3 protein. The sample records 200,000 to 300,000 distinct CDR3 sequences, around 6.7% being singletons. The specimen was CD4+ T cells sorted from PBMCs, collected on the day of the yellow fever booster vaccination. The receptors here all came from a man aged 25-45 years who received the YFV17D yellow fever vaccine.

The rearrangement uses TRBV9 and TRBJ2-7; D unclear. This CDR3 comprises 16 residues. V lost 0 bases, J lost 0 bases, and 13 bases lay in between. In germline, CDR1 is SGDLS, CDR2 YYNGEE. CDR3 sequence (DNA): TGTGCCAGCAGCGTAGGTACCACCCCCAACTCCTACGAGCAGTACTTC. It specifies CASSVGTTPNSYEQYF.

The sample holds a few counts of this clonotype. This sequence joins TRBV27 and TRBJ1-6; D remains ambiguous. V was shortened by 6 bases and J by 0 bases, with 6 bases between the two germline ends. The germline CDR1 and CDR2 sequences are MNHEY and SMNVEV (reference sequence). The CDR3 spans 14 residues. The CDR3 region is CASSSSSYNSPLHF. CDR3 nucleotides: TGTGCCAGCAGCTCGAGCTCCTATAATTCACCCCTCCACTTT.

This clonotype has a handful of counts. V and J are TRBV20-1 and TRBJ1-2, with no clear D. This CDR3 contains 13 residues. In germline, CDR1 is DFQATT, CDR2 SNEGSKA (reference sequence). The V end lost 4 bases, the J end lost 5 bases, and 14 bases lay between the germline ends. The CDR3 sequence: CSAILRIRYGYTF. CDR3 nucleotides: TGCAGTGCTATCCTAAGGATTCGTTATGGCTACACCTTC.

The chain is built from TRBV24-1 and TRBJ2-5; 9 nucleotides line up with TRBD1. Germline values: CDR1 KGHDR, CDR2 SFDVKD. There are 15 residues in the CDR3. With V trimmed by 3 bases and J by 2 bases, 3 bases remained unmatched. The CDR3 DNA sequence: TGTGCCACCAGTGATCCCGGGACAGGGCAAGAGACCCAGTACTTC. This encodes CATSDPGTGQETQYF.

This clonotype came up a few times. This rearrangement joins TRBV3-1 to TRBJ2-3; TRBD2 matches 7 bases. Germline V gene lookup returns CDR1 LGHDT and CDR2 YNNKEL (reference sequence). The J segment lost 1 base and the V segment lost 1 base, leaving 2 bases of the junction unmatched. The CDR3 is 15 residues long. The CDR3 spells CASSQGLARTDTQYF. Written as DNA, the CDR3 is TGTGCCAGCAGCCAAGGACTAGCTCGCACAGATACGCAGTATTTT.

Points on this clonotype: The junction departs from the called germline gene at one end, perhaps through a read error. The CDR3 nucleotides read TGTGCCAGCAGCGGGACAGGGAATAATACACCCCTCCACTTT. Translating it yields CASSGTGNNTPLHF. The V call is TRBV7-2, the J call TRBJ1-6; 9 nucleotides match TRBD1. The CDR3 length is 14 residues. Germline V lookup: CDR1 SGHTA, CDR2 FQGNSA. Looking up the rest from reference TRBV7-2 and TRBJ1-6 gives the full variable domain: GAGVSQSPSNKVTEKGKDVELRCDPISGHTALYWYRQSLGQGLEFLIYFQGNSAPDKSGLPSDRFSAERTGGSVSTLTIQRTQQEDSAVYLCASSGTGNNTPLHFGNGTRLTVT.

A few counts support this clonotype. V and J are TRBV6-5 and TRBJ2-1, with 8 positions matching TRBD1. The germline V gene encodes CDR1 MNHEY and CDR2 SVGAGI. Trimming took 5 bases from V and 9 from J; bases not matched to a gene: 12. CDR3 length: 15 amino acids. The chain's CDR3 is CASSNRGQAHFEQFF. The DNA of the CDR3 is TGTGCCAGCAGTAACAGGGGACAGGCCCATTTTGAGCAGTTCTTC.

This clonotype was seen repeatedly, ten times or more. This chain connects TRBV12-3 or TRBV12-4 to TRBJ1-5, with D perhaps TRBD1 (6 bases). The V end was cut by 3 bases, the J end by 8 bases, with 11 bases between. CDR3 size: 13 residues. CDR3 nucleotides: TGTGCCAGCAGTTTTAAGGAGGGGGAGCCCCAGCATTTT. Translated: CASSFKEGEPQHF.

This clonotype was detected a few times. The rearrangement links TRBV12-3 or TRBV12-4 to TRBJ2-1; 8 bases agree with TRBD2. V shed 4 bases, J shed 9 bases, and the junction held 8 bases outside the gene matches. This CDR3 spans 14 amino acids. CDR3 region: CASSSTSEEIEQFF. The CDR3 DNA reads as TGTGCCAGCAGTTCGACTAGCGAAGAAATTGAGCAGTTCTTC.

This clonotype occurred a few times. This chain links TRBV12-3 or TRBV12-4 with TRBJ2-5, with 7 bases fitting TRBD1. There are 13 residues in the CDR3. The V segment lost 8 bases and the J segment 5 bases; nucleotides outside the gene matches: 8. CDR3 sequence (DNA): TGTGCCAGCCAACTTCAGGGGGTGGAGACCCAGTACTTC. Amino acid sequence: CASQLQGVETQYF.

This clonotype turned up a few times. This rearrangement joins TRBV20-1 to TRBJ2-7; 7 bases match TRBD2. This CDR3 is built from 16 residues. CDR1 and CDR2 from the germline V gene are DFQATT and SNEGSKA (reference sequence). J was trimmed by 2 bases and V by 3 bases; bases with no gene match: 13. CDR3 bases: TGCAGTGCTAGTAACCTGGGCGGGAGTATGACCTACGAGCAGTACTTC. This codes for CSASNLGGSMTYEQYF.

This clonotype was found a few times. The J gene is TRBJ2-1, the V gene TRBV7-3; perhaps TRBD2 as D (6 bases). The germline gives CDR1 SGHTA, CDR2 FQGTGA. With 2 bases removed from V and 3 bases from J, the gap between germline ends came to 11 bases. The CDR3 spans 15 residues. The CDR3 sequence: CASSLLPGVYNEQFF. The CDR3 DNA reads TGTGCCAGCAGCTTATTGCCGGGGGTCTACAATGAGCAGTTCTTC.

This clonotype has just a few counts. This chain links TRBV20-1 with TRBJ2-5; the D gene is possibly TRBD2 (6 bases). Trimming removed 5 bases at V and 5 bases at J, with 18 bases between. The germline gives CDR1 DFQATT, CDR2 SNEGSKA (reference sequence). This CDR3 has 14 amino acids. The CDR3 bases are TGCAGTGCTCGCGGCAGGAGGGGTGGGGAGACCCAGTACTTC. It is translated as CSARGRRGGETQYF.

This clonotype was seen a handful of times. The chain employs TRBV20-1 and TRBJ2-1; 7 nucleotides match TRBD1. With V trimmed by 4 bases and J by 1 base, 4 bases remained unmatched. The V gene's germline CDR1 is DFQATT and CDR2 SNEGSKA (reference sequence). This CDR3 has 14 amino acids. This CDR3 reads CSANRGPSYNEQFF. CDR3 DNA: TGCAGTGCTAACAGGGGACCATCCTACAATGAGCAGTTCTTC.

This clonotype was seen a handful of times. Written as DNA, the CDR3 is TGCGCCAGCAGCTTCCAACCGGGACAGGGGGTTCAAGAGACCCAGTACTTC. This encodes CASSFQPGQGVQETQYF. The chain joins TRBV5-1 to TRBJ2-5; 11 bases are a match to TRBD1. The length of the CDR3 is 17 residues. Trimming at V came to 2 bases and at J to 2 bases, leaving 8 bases not matched to a gene. Germline values: CDR1 SGHRS, CDR2 YFSETQ.

The rearrangement joins TRBV21-1 to TRBJ2-1; TRBD1 is the table's D call and was not checked against the DNA. TRBV21-1 is reported as a pseudogene. The CDR3 has 15 residues. The CDR3 sequence: CASSKGGRTYNEQFF. The DNA for the CDR3 is TGTGCCAGCAGCAAGGGCGGGAGAACCTACAATGAGCAGTTCTTC.

The chain carries TRBV18 and TRBJ1-1; 7 bases agree with TRBD1. The CDR3 runs 15 residues. Germline CDR1 is KGHSH and CDR2 is LQKENI. Germline trimming cut 2 bases from V and 5 bases from J; bases unmatched to any gene: 8. DNA for the CDR3: TGTGCCAGCTCACCAGAGCCTCCGGGACAGACTGAAGCTTTCTTT. Translating gives CASSPEPPGQTEAFF.

This rearrangement joins TRBV27 to TRBJ2-1; TRBD1 or TRBD2 may be the D gene (5 bases each). The CDR3 spans 14 residues. Germline V gene data show CDR1 as MNHEY and CDR2 as SMNVEV (reference sequence). Trimming left V 8 bases short and J 4 bases short, with 15 bases between. The CDR3: CASGGVSLYNEQFF. The CDR3 coding sequence is TGTGCCAGCGGGGGAGTCTCCCTTTACAATGAGCAGTTCTTC.

This clonotype was recorded many times. One end of the junction is discordant with germline, which a read error may explain. V usage is TRBV5-1 and J usage is TRBJ2-5; no reliable D call. The V gene's germline CDR1 is SGHRS and CDR2 YFSETQ. This CDR3 comprises 11 residues. DNA of the CDR3: TGCGCCAGCAACAACCAAGAGAGCCAGTACTTC. Protein sequence: CASNNQESQYF.

This clonotype has only a few counts. This sequence joins TRBV9 and TRBJ2-2; no reliable D call. Germline-derived CDR1 and CDR2 are SGDLS and YYNGEE. The CDR3 runs 14 residues. V lost 0 bases and J lost 3, with 6 bases in between. CDR3 in amino acids: CASSVGVDTGELFF. The CDR3, as DNA: TGTGCCAGCAGCGTAGGGGTTGACACCGGGGAGCTGTTTTTT.

Comment on this clonotype: This clone may be a read error of a much larger clone one base away. The chain is built from TRBV5-1 and TRBJ2-7; no reliable D call. CDR1 is SGHRS, CDR2 YFSETQ, per germline. This CDR3 region has 14 residues. V was trimmed by 0 bases and J by 1 base, leaving 8 bases between them. Written as DNA, the CDR3 is TGCGCCAGCAGCTTGGTGACGTTGTCCTACGAGCAGTACTTC. This gives the protein CASSLVTLSYEQYF.

The chain couples TRBV19 to TRBJ2-1; weak D call: TRBD2 (7 bases). This CDR3 is 15 amino acids long. Trimming shortened V by 10 bases and J by 0 bases, and 16 bases separated the two germline ends. The germline V gene encodes CDR1 LNHDA and CDR2 SQIVND (reference sequence). The DNA of the CDR3 is TGTGCCACCATGGGGAGGGGGAGCTCCTACAATGAGCAGTTCTTC. It translates to CATMGRGSSYNEQFF.

This sequence joins TRBV30 and TRBJ2-7; D ambiguous. This CDR3 spans 15 amino acids. Trimming shortened V by 1 base and J by 3 bases, and 16 bases separated the two germline ends. Germline CDR1 GTSNPN, CDR2 SVGIG (reference sequence). The CDR3 DNA follows: TGTGCCTGGAGTGGGCTTCCATCCTGGGGCTACGAGCAGTACTTC. This translates into CAWSGLPSWGYEQYF.

The genes are TRBV2 and TRBJ2-5, with 9 bases fitting TRBD1. Per germline, CDR1 SNHLY and CDR2 FYNNEI. V lost 10 bases to trimming and J lost 2 bases; unmatched junction nucleotides: 11. The CDR3 loop spans 15 amino acids. The CDR3 protein is CATTYGTGWQETQYF. As DNA, the CDR3 is TGTGCCACAACCTACGGGACAGGGTGGCAAGAGACCCAGTACTTC.

This clonotype was observed a few times. A read error may account for a junction end that differs from germline. V and J are TRBV7-7 and TRBJ2-2; D is tentatively TRBD1 or TRBD2 (7 bases each). CDR1 and CDR2 (germline): SSHAT, FNYEAQ (reference sequence). This CDR3 region has 14 residues. The CDR3 spells CASSLQGGAGELFF. The CDR3 DNA sequence: TGTGCTAGCAGTCTTCAGGGGGGGGCCGGGGAGCTGTTTTTT.

The rearrangement uses TRBV4-3 and TRBJ2-3, with a possible D match to TRBD2 (5 bases). Germline loops: CDR1 LGHNA, CDR2 YSLEER. With 3 bases removed from V and 4 bases from J, the gap between germline ends came to 8 bases. CDR3 length: 13 residues. CDR3 bases: TGCGCCAGCAGCCACTCAGCGGCAGATACGCAGTATTTT. It translates to CASSHSAADTQYF.

This clonotype was recorded at least ten times. This chain links TRBV30 with TRBJ2-1, with a possible D match to TRBD2 (6 bases). V was trimmed by 2 bases and J by 4 bases, leaving 12 bases between them. CDR3 size: 14 residues. Per the germline V gene, CDR1 is GTSNPN and CDR2 is SVGIG (reference sequence). The CDR3 DNA sequence: TGTGCCTGGAGTCCCGGGACTGCATACAATGAGCAGTTCTTC. Protein: CAWSPGTAYNEQFF.